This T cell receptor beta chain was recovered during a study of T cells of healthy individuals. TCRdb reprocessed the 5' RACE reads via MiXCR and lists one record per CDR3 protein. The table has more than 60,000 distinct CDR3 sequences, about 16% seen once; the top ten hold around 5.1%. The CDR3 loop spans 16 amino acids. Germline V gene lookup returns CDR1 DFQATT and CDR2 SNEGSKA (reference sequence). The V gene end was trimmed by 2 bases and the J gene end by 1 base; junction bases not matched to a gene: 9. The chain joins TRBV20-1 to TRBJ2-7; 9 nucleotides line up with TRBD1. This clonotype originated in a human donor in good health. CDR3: CSARSQWGQGSYEQYF. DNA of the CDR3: TGCAGTGCTAGATCCCAATGGGGACAGGGATCCTACGAGCAGTACTTC.